This T cell receptor (beta chain) was recovered during a study of post-analysis software for immune sequencing data. Study-wide findings and caveats: In patients, five or six TRBV segments were more frequent than in controls, with TRBV5-6, TRBV5-1 and TRBV20-1 among them.

The CDR3 is made up of 19 amino acids. The germline V gene has CDR1 MDHEN and CDR2 SYDVKM. V dropped 3 bases and J dropped 0 bases, with 23 bases sitting between them. The TCR beta cDNA libraries contained unique molecular identifiers. TCRdb recomputed calls from the PCR reads with MiXCR, one row per CDR3 protein. The top ten clones hold around 0.6% of a sample with hundreds of thousands of distinct CDR3 sequences, around 27% of them seen once. About this clonotype itself: Its antigen is as yet unknown.

Input material: blood. The sequence derives from a girl aged 5 to 17 with multiple sclerosis. The rearrangement links TRBV28 to TRBJ1-2, with D perhaps TRBD1 (5 bases). The CDR3 DNA is TGTGCCAGCAGTTTTAAGGTCGGGAGAGGGACTCGGGCTAACTATGGCTACACCTTC. Translating gives CASSFKVGRGTRANYGYTF.